One TCR beta chain is described in this entry. What it recognizes is unknown. The data were obtained in a study of CD8 T cells in ankylosing spondylitis. The CDR3 has 13 residues. Trimming pared 7 bases from V and 6 bases from J, leaving 16 bases between. The germline V gene has CDR1 SQVTM and CDR2 ANQGSEA. TCRdb redid the calling of the 5' RACE reads with MiXCR, one entry per CDR3 protein. The table records hundreds of thousands of distinct CDR3 sequences, roughly a tenth of them present only once. Overall study results and limits: Reportedly, significant enrichment of disease-linked clones occurred in matched ankylosing spondylitis synovial fluid.

The rearrangement uses TRBV29-1 and TRBJ2-1; D not resolved. Material for sequencing was blood, either unsorted or a sorted T cell fraction (not recorded which). This TCR was recovered from a male donor with ankylosing spondylitis or in good health (not recorded which). The CDR3 protein is CSAAVGGVNEQFF. CDR3 DNA sequence: TGCAGCGCCGCGGTAGGTGGGGTCAATGAGCAGTTCTTC.